The 2 T cell receptor beta chains presented below share a single source sample, sequenced in a study of T cells after yellow fever vaccination. TCRdb recomputed calls from the 5' RACE reads with MiXCR, one row per CDR3 protein. This repertoire shows approximately 150,000 distinct CDR3 sequences, roughly 6.2% found once; its top ten account for just under 3%. The sequencing used CD4+ T cells sorted from PBMCs, collected on the day of the first yellow fever vaccination. The receptors stem from a man aged 18-30 years who received the YFV17D yellow fever vaccine.

In its sample, this clonotype was seen many times. The V call is TRBV20-1, the J call TRBJ2-2; D unresolved. Germline CDR1 reads DFQATT; CDR2 reads SNEGSKA (reference sequence). V was shortened by 0 bases and J by 4 bases, with 9 bases between the two germline ends. The CDR3 runs 14 residues. Written as DNA, the CDR3 is TGCAGTGCTAGAGAAGGGTTTTTCACCGGGGAGCTGTTTTTT. It yields the protein CSAREGFFTGELFF.

This clonotype came up many times. The chain uses TRBV7-9 and TRBJ1-5; 10 bases fit TRBD1. J lost 4 bases, V lost 6 bases, and 9 bases had no gene match. The germline V gene has CDR1 SEHNR and CDR2 FQNEAQ (reference sequence). This CDR3 contains 16 residues. This CDR3 is CASSRQGAGGNQPQHF. CDR3 nucleotide sequence: TGTGCCAGCAGTCGACAGGGGGCGGGGGGTAATCAGCCCCAGCATTTT. The whole variable domain, remainder taken from reference TRBV7-9 and TRBJ1-5, is DTGVSQNPRHKITKRGQNVTFRCDPISEHNRLYWYRQTLGQGPEFLTYFQNEAQLEKSRLLSDRFSAERPKGSFSTLEIQRTEQGDSAMYLCASSRQGAGGNQPQHFGDGTRLSIL.